Given below is one T cell receptor beta chain in context. As yet, its antigen is unknown. As for time point: baseline pretreatment blood. Specified treatment: 15 Gy SBRT to primary tumor, nephrectomy 4 weeks later. Blood was sampled at baseline, 2 weeks and 4 weeks after SBRT. This CDR3 is built from 16 residues. V trimming: 7 bases; J trimming: 3 bases; junction bases outside the gene matches: 15. Germline CDR1 and CDR2: SGHVS and FQNEAQ. Measured with immunoSEQ multiplex PCR; TCRdb has only the in-frame clones, and not every one. The sample contains around 140,000 clones, around 78% of which appear only once. This entry comes from a study of radiation and T cells in renal cell carcinoma. Study-level results: Baseline intratumoral clonotype presence is unknown without pretreatment biopsies. From baseline, blood top tumor clonotypes peaked at 2 weeks post-radiation.

The source material was blood, sampled from a patient whose treatment included radiotherapy and nephrectomy. V and J are TRBV7-8 and TRBJ2-7, with 7 bases lining up with TRBD1. This clonotype originated in a woman between 45 and 65 years old with renal cell carcinoma. The CDR3 DNA reads as TGTGCCAGCACTACCTCTTTCGGACAGGAAAACTACGAGCAGTACTTC. Its protein product is CASTTSFGQENYEQYF.